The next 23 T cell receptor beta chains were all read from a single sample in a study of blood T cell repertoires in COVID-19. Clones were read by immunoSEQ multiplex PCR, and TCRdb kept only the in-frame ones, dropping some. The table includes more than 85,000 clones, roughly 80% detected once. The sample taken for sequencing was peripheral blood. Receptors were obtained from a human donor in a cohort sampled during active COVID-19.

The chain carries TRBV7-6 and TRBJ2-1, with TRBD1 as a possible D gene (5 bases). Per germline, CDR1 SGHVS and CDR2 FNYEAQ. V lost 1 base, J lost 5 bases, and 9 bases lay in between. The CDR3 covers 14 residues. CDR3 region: CASSLVSGNNEQFF. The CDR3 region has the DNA TGTGCCAGCAGCTTAGTGTCAGGGAACAATGAGCAGTTCTTC.

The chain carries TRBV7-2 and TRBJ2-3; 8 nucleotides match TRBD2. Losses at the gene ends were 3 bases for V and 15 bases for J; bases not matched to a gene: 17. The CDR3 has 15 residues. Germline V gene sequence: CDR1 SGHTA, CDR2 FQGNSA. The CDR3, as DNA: TGTGCCAGCAGCTTGGGGGGACTAGGGGTTCTGGTGGTATATTTT. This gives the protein CASSLGGLGVLVVYF.

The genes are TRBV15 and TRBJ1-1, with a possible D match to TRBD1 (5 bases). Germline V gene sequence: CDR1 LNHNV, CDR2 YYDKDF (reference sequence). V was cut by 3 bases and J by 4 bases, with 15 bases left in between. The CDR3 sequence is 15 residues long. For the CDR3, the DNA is TGTGCCACCAGCAGGGTGCAGGGTTACCCCACTGAAGCTTTCTTT. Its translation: CATSRVQGYPTEAFF.

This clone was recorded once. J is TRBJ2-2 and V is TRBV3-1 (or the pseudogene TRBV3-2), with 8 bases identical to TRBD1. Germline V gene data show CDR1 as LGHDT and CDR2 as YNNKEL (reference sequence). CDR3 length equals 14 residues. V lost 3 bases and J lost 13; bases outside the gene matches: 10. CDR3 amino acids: CASSQQTGALGLFF. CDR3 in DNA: TGTGCCAGCAGCCAGCAGACAGGGGCGCTGGGGCTGTTTTTT.

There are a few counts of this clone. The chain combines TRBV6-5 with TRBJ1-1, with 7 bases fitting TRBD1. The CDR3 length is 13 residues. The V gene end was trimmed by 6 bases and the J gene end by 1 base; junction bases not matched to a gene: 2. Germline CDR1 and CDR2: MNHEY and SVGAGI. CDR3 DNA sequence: TGTGCCAGCAGCGGACAGGAGAACACTGAAGCTTTCTTT. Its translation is CASSGQENTEAFF.

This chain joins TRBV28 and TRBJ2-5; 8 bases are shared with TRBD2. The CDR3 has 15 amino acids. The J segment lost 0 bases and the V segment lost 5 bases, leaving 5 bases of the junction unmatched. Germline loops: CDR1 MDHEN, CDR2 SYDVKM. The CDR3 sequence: CASSAMRGDQETQYF. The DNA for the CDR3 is TGTGCCAGCAGTGCCATGCGGGGGGACCAAGAGACCCAGTACTTC.

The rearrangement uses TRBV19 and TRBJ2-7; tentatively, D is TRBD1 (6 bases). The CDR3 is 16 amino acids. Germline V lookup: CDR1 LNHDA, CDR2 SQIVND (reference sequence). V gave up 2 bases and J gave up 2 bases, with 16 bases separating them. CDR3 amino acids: CASSISGAGVAYEQYF. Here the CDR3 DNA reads TGTGCCAGTAGTATATCCGGGGCAGGGGTGGCCTACGAGCAGTACTTC.

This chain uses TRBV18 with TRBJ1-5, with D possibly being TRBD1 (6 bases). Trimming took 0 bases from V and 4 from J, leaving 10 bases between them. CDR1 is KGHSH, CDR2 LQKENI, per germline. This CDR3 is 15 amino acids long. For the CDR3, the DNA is TGTGCCAGCTCACCACCGGGAGGGGGTAATCAGCCCCAGCATTTT. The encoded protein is CASSPPGGGNQPQHF.

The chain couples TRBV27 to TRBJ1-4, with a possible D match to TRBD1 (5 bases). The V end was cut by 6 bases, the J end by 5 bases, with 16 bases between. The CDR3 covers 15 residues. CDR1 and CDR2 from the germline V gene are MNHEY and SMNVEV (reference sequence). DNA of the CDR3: TGTGCCAGCAGCCGGGACCCCGGGGGGAATGAAAAACTGTTTTTT. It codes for CASSRDPGGNEKLFF.

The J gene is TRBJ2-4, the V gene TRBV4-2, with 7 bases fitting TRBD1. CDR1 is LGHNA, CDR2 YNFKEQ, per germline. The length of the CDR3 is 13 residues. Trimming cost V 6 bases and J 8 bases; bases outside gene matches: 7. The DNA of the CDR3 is TGTGCCAGCAGTCCGTACAGGGGCGACATTCAGTACTTC. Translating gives CASSPYRGDIQYF.

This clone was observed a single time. The CDR3 sequence: CASSLGNLAGSSTGELFF. CDR3 bases: TGTGCCAGCAGCTTGGGTAATCTAGCGGGATCGAGCACCGGGGAGCTGTTTTTT. The chain carries TRBV5-8 and TRBJ2-2; TRBD2 matches at 9 bases. The CDR3 runs 18 residues. CDR1 and CDR2 (germline): SGHTS, YDEGEE. Unmatched junction bases numbered 10, after V lost 0 bases and J lost 4 bases.

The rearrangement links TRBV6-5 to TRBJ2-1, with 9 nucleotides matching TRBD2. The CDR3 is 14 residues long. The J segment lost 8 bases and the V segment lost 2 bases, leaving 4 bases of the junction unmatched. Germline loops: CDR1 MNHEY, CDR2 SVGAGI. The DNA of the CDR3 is TGTGCCAGCAGTTACGCTAGCGGGGTGTATGAGCAGTTCTTC. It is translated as CASSYASGVYEQFF.

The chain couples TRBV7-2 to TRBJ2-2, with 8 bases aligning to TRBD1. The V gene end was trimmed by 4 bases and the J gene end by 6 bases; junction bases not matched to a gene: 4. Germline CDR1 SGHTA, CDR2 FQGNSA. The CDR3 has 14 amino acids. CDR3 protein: CASSYQQGAGELFF. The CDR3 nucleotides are TGTGCCAGCAGCTACCAACAGGGGGCCGGGGAGCTGTTTTTT.

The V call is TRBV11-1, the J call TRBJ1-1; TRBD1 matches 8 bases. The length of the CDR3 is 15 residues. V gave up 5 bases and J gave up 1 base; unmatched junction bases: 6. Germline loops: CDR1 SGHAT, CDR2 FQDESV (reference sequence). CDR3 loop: CASSPRQGRNTEAFF. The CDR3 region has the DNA TGTGCCAGCAGCCCACGACAGGGGAGGAACACTGAAGCTTTCTTT.

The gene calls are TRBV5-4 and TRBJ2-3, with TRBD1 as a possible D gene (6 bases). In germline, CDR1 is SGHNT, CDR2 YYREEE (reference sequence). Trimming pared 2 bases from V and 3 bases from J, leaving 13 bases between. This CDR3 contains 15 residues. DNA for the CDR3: TGTGCCAGCAGCTTTTACAGGGTGATGACAGATACGCAGTATTTT. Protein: CASSFYRVMTDTQYF.

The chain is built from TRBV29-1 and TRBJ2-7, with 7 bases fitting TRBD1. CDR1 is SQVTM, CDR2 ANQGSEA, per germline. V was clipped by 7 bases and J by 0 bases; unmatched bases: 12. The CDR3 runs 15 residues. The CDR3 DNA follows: TGCAGCGCGTACTCACGGGACAGAAACTCCTACGAGCAGTACTTC. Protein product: CSAYSRDRNSYEQYF.

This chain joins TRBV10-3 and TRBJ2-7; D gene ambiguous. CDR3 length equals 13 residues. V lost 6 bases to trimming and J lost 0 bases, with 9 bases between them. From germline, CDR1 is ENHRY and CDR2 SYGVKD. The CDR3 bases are TGTGCCATCAGCGCAGGTAGCTCCTACGAGCAGTACTTC. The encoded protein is CAISAGSSYEQYF.

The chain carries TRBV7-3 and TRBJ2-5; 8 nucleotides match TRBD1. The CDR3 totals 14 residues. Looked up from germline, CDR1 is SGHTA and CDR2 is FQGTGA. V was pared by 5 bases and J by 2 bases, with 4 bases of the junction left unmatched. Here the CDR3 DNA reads TGTGCCAGCAGCCGGACAGGGTGGCAAGAGACCCAGTACTTC. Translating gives CASSRTGWQETQYF. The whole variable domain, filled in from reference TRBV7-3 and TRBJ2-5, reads GAGVSQTPSNKVTEKGKYVELRCDPISGHTALYWYRQSLGQGPEFLIYFQGTGAADDSGLPNDRFFAVRPEGSVSTLKIQRTERGDSAVYLCASSRTGWQETQYFGPGTRLLVL.

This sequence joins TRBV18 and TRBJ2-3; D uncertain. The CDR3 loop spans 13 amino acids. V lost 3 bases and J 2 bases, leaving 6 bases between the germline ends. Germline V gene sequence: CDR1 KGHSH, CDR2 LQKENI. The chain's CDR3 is CASSPTATDTQYF. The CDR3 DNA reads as TGTGCCAGCTCACCTACAGCCACAGATACGCAGTATTTT.

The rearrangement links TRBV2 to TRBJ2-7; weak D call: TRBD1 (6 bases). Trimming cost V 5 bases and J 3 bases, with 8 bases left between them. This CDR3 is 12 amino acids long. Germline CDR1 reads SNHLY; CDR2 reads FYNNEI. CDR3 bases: TGTGCCAGCAGTCCACAGGGCTACGAGCAGTACTTC. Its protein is CASSPQGYEQYF.

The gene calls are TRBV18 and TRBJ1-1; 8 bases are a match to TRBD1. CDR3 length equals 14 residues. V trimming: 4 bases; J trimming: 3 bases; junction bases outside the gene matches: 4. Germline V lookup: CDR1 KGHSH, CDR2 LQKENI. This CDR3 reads CASSLTGEHTEAFF. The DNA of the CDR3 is TGTGCCAGCTCACTGACAGGGGAGCACACTGAAGCTTTCTTT.

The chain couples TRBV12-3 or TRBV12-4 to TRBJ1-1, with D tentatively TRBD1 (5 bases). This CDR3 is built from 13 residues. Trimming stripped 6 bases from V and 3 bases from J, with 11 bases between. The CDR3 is CASSRDRYTEAFF. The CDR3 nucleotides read TGTGCCAGCAGCCGTGACAGATACACTGAAGCTTTCTTT.

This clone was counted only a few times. CDR3 region: CAWSLGLADSYEQYF. In nucleotides, the CDR3 is TGTGCCTGGAGTTTAGGACTAGCCGACTCCTACGAGCAGTACTTC. This chain links TRBV30 with TRBJ2-7; 8 bases agree with TRBD2. Germline CDR1 and CDR2: GTSNPN and SVGIG (reference sequence). The CDR3 extends over 15 amino acids. Losses at the gene ends were 2 bases for V and 0 bases for J; bases not matched to a gene: 6.